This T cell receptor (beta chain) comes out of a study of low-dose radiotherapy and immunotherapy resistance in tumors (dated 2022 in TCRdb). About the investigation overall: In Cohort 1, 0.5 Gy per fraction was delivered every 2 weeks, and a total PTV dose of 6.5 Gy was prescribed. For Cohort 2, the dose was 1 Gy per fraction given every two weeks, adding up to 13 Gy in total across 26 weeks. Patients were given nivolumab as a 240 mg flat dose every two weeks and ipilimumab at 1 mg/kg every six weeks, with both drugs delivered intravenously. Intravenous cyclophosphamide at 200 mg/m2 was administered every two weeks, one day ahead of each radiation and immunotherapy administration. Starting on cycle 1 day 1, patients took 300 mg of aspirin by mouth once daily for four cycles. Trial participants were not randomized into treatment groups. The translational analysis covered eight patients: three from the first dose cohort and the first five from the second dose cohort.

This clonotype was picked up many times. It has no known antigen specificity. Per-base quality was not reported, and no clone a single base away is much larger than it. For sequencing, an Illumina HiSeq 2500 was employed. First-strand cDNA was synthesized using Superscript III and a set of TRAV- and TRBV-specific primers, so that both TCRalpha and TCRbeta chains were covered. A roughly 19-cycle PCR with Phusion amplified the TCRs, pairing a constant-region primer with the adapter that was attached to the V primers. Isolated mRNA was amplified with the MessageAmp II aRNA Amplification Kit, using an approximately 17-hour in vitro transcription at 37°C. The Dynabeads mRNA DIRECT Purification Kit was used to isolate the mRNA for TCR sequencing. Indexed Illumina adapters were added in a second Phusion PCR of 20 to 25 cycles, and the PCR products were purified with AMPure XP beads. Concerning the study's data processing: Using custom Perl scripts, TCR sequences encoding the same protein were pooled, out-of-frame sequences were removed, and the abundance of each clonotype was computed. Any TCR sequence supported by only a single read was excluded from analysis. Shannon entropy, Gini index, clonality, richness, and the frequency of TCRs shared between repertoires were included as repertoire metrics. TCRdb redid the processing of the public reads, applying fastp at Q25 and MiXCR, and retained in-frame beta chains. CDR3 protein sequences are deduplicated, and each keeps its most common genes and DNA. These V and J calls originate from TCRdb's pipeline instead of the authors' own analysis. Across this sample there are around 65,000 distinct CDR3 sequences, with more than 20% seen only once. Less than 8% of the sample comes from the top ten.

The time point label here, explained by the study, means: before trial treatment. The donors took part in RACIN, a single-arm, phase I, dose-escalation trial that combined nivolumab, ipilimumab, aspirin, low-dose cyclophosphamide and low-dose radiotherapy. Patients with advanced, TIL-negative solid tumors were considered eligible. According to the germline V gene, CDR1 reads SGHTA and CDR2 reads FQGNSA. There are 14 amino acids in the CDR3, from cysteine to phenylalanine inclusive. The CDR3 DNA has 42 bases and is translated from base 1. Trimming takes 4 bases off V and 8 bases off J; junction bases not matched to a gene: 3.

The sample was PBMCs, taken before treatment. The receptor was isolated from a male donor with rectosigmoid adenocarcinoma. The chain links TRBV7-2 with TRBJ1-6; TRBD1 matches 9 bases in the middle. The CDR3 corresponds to CASSSDRGYSPLHF. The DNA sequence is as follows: TGTGCCAGCAGCTCGGACAGGGGTTATTCACCCCTCCACTTT.